This is a list of T cell receptor beta chains from one sample in a study of blood T cell repertoires in COVID-19. Some clones are missing from TCRdb's copy, which holds only in-frame ones; the method was immunoSEQ multiplex PCR. The sample shows hundreds of thousands of clones, 85% to 90% of them seen only once. Sequencing was done on a sample of PBMCs or T cells enriched from blood (not recorded which). These receptors were taken from a man aged 45 to 65 who had been exposed to COVID-19. The CDR3 runs from the conserved cysteine through the conserved F or W. D genes are given only for firm matches. A clone size is listed for some rows: how often the clone was seen (once, few, many), or a class if it is expanded.

V gene	J gene	clone size	D gene	CDR3 DNA	CDR3 protein
TRBV28	TRBJ1-6	-	-	TGTGCCAGCAGTCCCCATGGCAATAATTCACCCCTCCACTTT	CASSPHGNNSPLHF
TRBV27	TRBJ2-3	once	TRBD2	TGTGCCAGCAGTCGGAGCGGGGGGGGAATCACAGATACGCAGTATTTT	CASSRSGGGITDTQYF
TRBV5-4	TRBJ1-4	-	TRBD1	TGTGCCAGCAGCCGGGGACAGGGGTTGGCAACTAATGAAAAACTGTTTTTT	CASSRGQGLATNEKLFF
TRBV5-1	TRBJ2-3	-	TRBD2	TGCGCCAGCAGCTTCGTTGGGGCGGGAGAGGGCACAGATACGCAGTATTTT	CASSFVGAGEGTDTQYF
TRBV5-1	TRBJ2-1	-	TRBD2	TGCGCCAGCAGAGGGACTAGCGGAGCCAATGAGCAGTTCTTC	CASRGTSGANEQFF
TRBV5-1	TRBJ2-1	-	TRBD2	TGCGCCAGCAGCTTGACAGCGGGAGACTACAATGAGCAGTTCTTC	CASSLTAGDYNEQFF
TRBV18	TRBJ2-6	-	-	TGTGCCAGCTCACCGTACGGAGACGCTGGGGCCAACGTCCTGACTTTC	CASSPYGDAGANVLTF
TRBV10-3	TRBJ2-3	-	-	TGTGCCATCAGTGAGTCGGCAGGATACACAGATACGCAGTATTTT	CAISESAGYTDTQYF
TRBV11-2	TRBJ1-2	-	-	TGTGCCAGCAGCCCTGAGACAGTTTATGGCTACACCTTC	CASSPETVYGYTF
TRBV29-1	TRBJ2-5	-	TRBD2	TGCGGGGCTAGCGGGTTAGGAGAGACCCAGTACTTC	CGASGLGETQYF
TRBV2	TRBJ1-1	-	-	TGTGCCAGCAGTGAAGACAGCGGGACTGAAGCTTTCTTT	CASSEDSGTEAFF
TRBV9	TRBJ2-7	-	TRBD1	TGTGCCAGCAGCGTAACCGGGACAGGGGAGGTCGAGCAGTACTTC	CASSVTGTGEVEQYF
TRBV7-2	TRBJ1-5	-	TRBD1	TGTGCCAGCAGCTCCGGAGACAGGGGCTGGCAGCCCCAGCATTTT	CASSSGDRGWQPQHF
TRBV5-1	TRBJ2-3	-	-	TGCGCCAGCAGCTTGGCCTATAGCACAGATACGCAGTATTTT	CASSLAYSTDTQYF